These 23 T cell receptor beta chains share one sample of origin, sequenced in a study of cytomegalovirus exposure and HLA in healthy donors. The PCR had 60 Vbeta and 13 Jbeta primers. TCRdb keeps only in-frame clones here, not all; method: immunoSEQ multiplex PCR. Found here are around 150,000 clones, almost 80% of them singletons; the top ten hold approximately 1.5%. The sample consisted of PBMCs. Every receptor here comes from a male donor in good health and CMV-seronegative.

The rearrangement links TRBV6-5 to TRBJ2-1, with TRBD1 matching over 7 bases. With 2 bases clipped from V and 4 bases from J, the junction kept 5 bases outside the gene matches. This CDR3 spans 15 amino acids. The germline CDR1 and CDR2 sequences are MNHEY and SVGAGI. CDR3: CASSYGQGEYNEQFF. The CDR3 DNA reads as TGTGCCAGCAGTTACGGGCAGGGGGAATACAATGAGCAGTTCTTC.

The gene calls are TRBV14 and TRBJ1-6; TRBD1 is a possible D gene (6 bases). CDR1 is SGHDN, CDR2 FVKESK, per germline. The CDR3 is 15 amino acids. V was trimmed by 0 bases and J by 6 bases, leaving 9 bases between them. CDR3 region: CASSQEKQGNSPLHF. CDR3 coding DNA: TGTGCCAGCAGCCAAGAAAAACAGGGTAATTCACCCCTCCACTTT.

This chain's CDR3 is CASRGAAGQQETQYF. CDR3 DNA: TGTGCCTCCCGGGGGGCGGCGGGGCAACAAGAGACCCAGTACTTC. The rearrangement uses TRBV15 and TRBJ2-5; the D gene is possibly TRBD2 (7 bases). V lost 11 bases and J 2 bases, leaving 21 bases between the germline ends. The CDR3 is 15 amino acids. The germline V gene has CDR1 LNHNV and CDR2 YYDKDF (reference sequence). Filled out from reference TRBV15 and TRBJ2-5, the complete variable domain reads DAMVIQNPRYQVTQFGKPVTLSCSQTLNHNVMYWYQQKSSQAPKLLFHYYDKDFNNEADTPDNFQSRRPNTSFCFLDIRSPGLGDTAMYLCASRGAAGQQETQYFGPGTRLLVL.

The gene calls are TRBV28 and TRBJ1-1, with D tentatively TRBD1 (6 bases). This CDR3 spans 14 amino acids. Trimming removed 3 bases from V and 5 bases from J, with 13 bases in between. Germline lookup yields CDR1 MDHEN and CDR2 SYDVKM. The CDR3 DNA reads as TGTGCCAGCAGTTTTGGGGGCGCTTATACTGAAGCTTTCTTT. As protein: CASSFGGAYTEAFF.

The count of this clone is one. In nucleotides, the CDR3 is TGTGCCAGCATCGGAGGGGGGGTTGAGTCTGGCTACACCTTC. Protein product: CASIGGGVESGYTF. This chain uses TRBV28 with TRBJ1-2; possible D gene TRBD1, 6 bases. The V end lost 7 bases, the J end lost 7 bases, and 19 bases lay between the germline ends. CDR3 length: 14 amino acids. Germline V gene sequence: CDR1 MDHEN, CDR2 SYDVKM.

In its sample, this clone was seen a few times. CDR3 in amino acids: CASSGNIGAPDKYF. The CDR3 DNA sequence: TGTGCCAGTAGTGGAAACATAGGGGCCCCCGATAAGTATTTT. This chain joins TRBV19 and TRBJ2-3, with a weak D call TRBD1 (5 bases). Per the germline V gene, CDR1 is LNHDA and CDR2 is SQIVND (reference sequence). Trimming took off 5 bases at V and 13 bases at J, with 22 bases between the two ends. The CDR3 totals 14 residues.

This chain links TRBV5-4 with TRBJ2-3, with 9 bases that match TRBD2. The CDR3 sequence is 15 residues long. Germline V gene lookup returns CDR1 SGHNT and CDR2 YYREEE (reference sequence). J gave up 3 bases and V 0 bases, and 2 bases lay outside the gene matches. The chain's CDR3 is CASSLGSGGTDTQYF. The DNA for the CDR3 is TGTGCCAGCAGCTTGGGGAGCGGGGGGACAGATACGCAGTATTTT.

V and J are TRBV27 and TRBJ1-1; tentatively, D is TRBD1 (5 bases). From germline, CDR1 is MNHEY and CDR2 SMNVEV (reference sequence). The V and J ends lost 2 bases and 4 bases respectively, with 17 bases between them. CDR3 length: 16 amino acids. The CDR3 DNA reads as TGTGCCAGCAGTTTACGGACTACGCGGGGCGGCACTGAAGCTTTCTTT. Its protein product is CASSLRTTRGGTEAFF.

In DNA, the CDR3 is TGTGCCAGCAGTTACGGGACTAGCGGGAGAGAGACCCAGTACTTC. Its protein product is CASSYGTSGRETQYF. The chain links TRBV6-6 to TRBJ2-5; TRBD2 matches 14 bases. Looked up from germline, CDR1 is MNHNY and CDR2 is SVGAGI (reference sequence). Unmatched junction bases numbered 0, after V lost 2 bases and J lost 4 bases. The CDR3 length is 15 residues.

The genes are TRBV29-1 and TRBJ1-5, with TRBD1 as a possible D gene (5 bases). Germline loops: CDR1 SQVTM, CDR2 ANQGSEA. Trimming removed 5 bases from V and 2 bases from J, with 10 bases in between. This CDR3 contains 13 residues. In DNA form, the CDR3 reads TGCAGCGTTCAGGGTAGTCGCAATCAGCCCCAGCATTTT. Translating it yields CSVQGSRNQPQHF.

The chain recombines TRBV18 with TRBJ1-2, with a possible D match to TRBD1 (6 bases). The CDR3 is 14 residues long. Trimming removed 4 bases at V and 6 bases at J, with 15 bases between. CDR1 KGHSH and CDR2 LQKENI come from the germline V gene. CDR3 in amino acids: CASSLYRDEDGYTF. CDR3 DNA sequence: TGTGCCAGCTCACTTTACAGGGATGAGGATGGCTACACCTTC.

The V and J genes are TRBV5-3 and TRBJ1-5, with a tentative D call TRBD1 (5 bases). TRBV5-3 is assigned to the ORF class and has an uncertain function. The CDR3 has 15 residues. Trimming removed 4 bases from V and 4 bases from J, with 15 bases in between. The CDR3 nucleotides read TGTGCCAGAAGCCCCGTCGGGGGTTTGAATCAGCCCCAGCATTTT. This encodes CARSPVGGLNQPQHF.

V usage is TRBV15 and J usage is TRBJ1-5; perhaps TRBD1 as D (6 bases). CDR1 and CDR2 (germline): LNHNV, YYDKDF (reference sequence). This CDR3 is 14 amino acids long. V lost 6 bases, J lost 6 bases, and 15 bases lay in between. CDR3 protein: CATRLEGVGQPQHF. As DNA, the CDR3 is TGTGCCACCAGGTTAGAGGGGGTTGGTCAGCCCCAGCATTTT.

The J gene is TRBJ2-1, the V gene TRBV25-1; 7 bases map to TRBD1. The CDR3 has 14 amino acids. Germline lookup yields CDR1 MGHDK and CDR2 SYGVNS. The junction had 6 bases not matched to a gene; V was cut back by 7 bases and J by 3 bases. The CDR3, as DNA: TGTGCCAGCATGGGACAGTCCTTCTACAATGAGCAGTTCTTC. Translation gives CASMGQSFYNEQFF.

The rearrangement links TRBV7-2 to TRBJ1-5; D perhaps matches TRBD1 (5 bases). Trimming removed 1 base from V and 5 bases from J, with 9 bases in between. CDR1 SGHTA and CDR2 FQGNSA come from the germline V gene. The CDR3 runs to 14 residues. Here the CDR3 DNA reads TGTGCCAGCAGCTTAGGCAGGGTCGATCAGCCCCAGCATTTT. Its translation is CASSLGRVDQPQHF.

The rearrangement uses TRBV28 and TRBJ1-4; D remains ambiguous. Germline values: CDR1 MDHEN, CDR2 SYDVKM. The CDR3 totals 15 residues. The V and J ends lost 5 bases and 8 bases respectively, with 18 bases between them. The CDR3: CASSIPDVSGEKLFF. CDR3 DNA: TGTGCCAGCAGTATACCAGATGTGTCGGGAGAAAAACTGTTTTTT. The full variable domain, with the rest looked up from reference TRBV28 and TRBJ1-4, is DVKVTQSSRYLVKRTGEKVFLECVQDMDHENMFWYRQDPGLGLRLIYFSYDVKMKEKGDIPEGYSVSREKKERFSLILESASTNQTSMYLCASSIPDVSGEKLFFGSGTQLSVL.

The chain employs TRBV20-1 and TRBJ2-2; D is perhaps TRBD1 (6 bases). Trimming removed 5 bases at V and 8 bases at J, with 9 bases between. CDR3 length equals 11 residues. Germline values: CDR1 DFQATT, CDR2 SNEGSKA (reference sequence). DNA for the CDR3: TGCAGTGCTCTGACAGGAGGGGAGCTGTTTTTT. It codes for CSALTGGELFF.

The chain recombines TRBV7-2 with TRBJ2-7; 12 bases align to TRBD2. This CDR3 is built from 15 residues. Germline V gene sequence: CDR1 SGHTA, CDR2 FQGNSA. Germline trimming cut 5 bases from V and 6 bases from J; bases unmatched to any gene: 8. CDR3 in DNA: TGTGCCAGCAGCCTAGGTACTAGCGGGAGGTCCGAGCAGTACTTC. Translated, it gives CASSLGTSGRSEQYF.

The rearrangement links TRBV27 to TRBJ1-3; no clear D. The CDR3 contains 14 residues. Trimming left V 6 bases short and J 0 bases short, with 9 bases between. Germline V gives CDR1 MNHEY, CDR2 SMNVEV (reference sequence). CDR3 bases: TGTGCCAGCAGCGGACTCTCCTCTGGAAACACCATATATTTT. Residues: CASSGLSSGNTIYF.

The chain is built from TRBV4-1 and TRBJ2-7; D might be TRBD2 (5 bases). The germline V gene encodes CDR1 MGHRA and CDR2 YSYEKL. This CDR3 has 14 amino acids. Trimming left V 3 bases short and J 6 bases short, with 15 bases between. The CDR3, as DNA: TGCGCCAGCAGCCAGGTATCCCCTGGAGGCGAGCAGTACTTC. Translated, it gives CASSQVSPGGEQYF.

This sequence joins TRBV5-1 and TRBJ2-7, with D unresolved. This CDR3 has 14 residues. Germline CDR1 SGHRS, CDR2 YFSETQ. Deletions cut 0 bases from V and 0 bases from J, with 7 bases between. The chain's CDR3 is CASSLGFSSYEQYF. The CDR3 nucleotides are TGCGCCAGCAGCTTGGGCTTTAGCTCCTACGAGCAGTACTTC.

This chain connects TRBV5-4 to TRBJ2-2, with 16 bases fitting TRBD2. CDR1 is SGHNT, CDR2 YYREEE, per germline (reference sequence). The CDR3 length is 17 residues. After removal of 5 bases from V and 7 bases from J, the junction contained 8 bases not matched to a gene. In DNA, the CDR3 is TGTGCCAGCAGAACGGGACTAGCGGGGGGGATTGACGGGGAGCTGTTTTTT. Translated, it gives CASRTGLAGGIDGELFF.

The chain uses TRBV29-1 and TRBJ2-1, with unresolved D. CDR3 size: 12 residues. V was shortened by 0 bases and J by 8 bases, with 8 bases between the two germline ends. CDR1 is SQVTM and CDR2 is ANQGSEA in the germline V gene. This CDR3 reads CSVEENEDEQFF. CDR3 DNA sequence: TGCAGCGTTGAAGAAAACGAGGATGAGCAGTTCTTC.